This T cell receptor beta chain was profiled in a study of cytomegalovirus exposure and HLA in healthy donors. Findings and limits, study-wide: Rare TCR sequences dominated, though some public TCRs recurred in many donors. In vitro, a few CMV-associated chains proved specific for CMV antigens. Subsequent analysis found a tendency for first-cohort TCR clusters to co-occur within the 110 or so validation repertoires.

This clone was seen a single time. As yet, its antigen is unknown. Some clones are missing from TCRdb's copy, which holds only in-frame ones; the method was immunoSEQ multiplex PCR. The table includes over 60,000 clones, 96% detected once. The trim removed 4 bases at V and 1 base at J, leaving 20 bases unmatched. The germline V gene has CDR1 MDHEN and CDR2 SYDVKM. There are 21 residues in the CDR3. The sequencing sample was made of PBMCs. The genes are TRBV28 and TRBJ2-4, with 9 bases identical to TRBD1. This receptor was taken from a woman younger than 35 in good health and CMV-seropositive. This CDR3 is CASSSYTRPGTGRTAKNIQYF. In DNA form, the CDR3 reads TGTGCCAGCAGTTCCTACACGCGTCCCGGGACAGGGCGAACGGCCAAAAACATTCAGTACTTC.